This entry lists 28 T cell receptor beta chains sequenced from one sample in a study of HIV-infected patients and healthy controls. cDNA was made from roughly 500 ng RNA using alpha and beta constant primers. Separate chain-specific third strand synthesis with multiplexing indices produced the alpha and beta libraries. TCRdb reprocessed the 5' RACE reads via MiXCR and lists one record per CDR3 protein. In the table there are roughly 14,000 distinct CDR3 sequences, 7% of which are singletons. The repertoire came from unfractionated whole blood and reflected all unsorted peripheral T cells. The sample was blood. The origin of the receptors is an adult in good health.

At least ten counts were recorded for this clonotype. The CDR3 is CASSFRLYSNQPQHF. CDR3 in DNA: TGTGCCAGTAGTTTCCGCCTTTATAGCAATCAGCCCCAGCATTTT. The V and J genes are TRBV19 and TRBJ1-5; D uncertain. V was shortened by 5 bases and J by 0 bases, with 11 bases between the two germline ends. CDR1 and CDR2 (germline): LNHDA, SQIVND (reference sequence). This CDR3 has 15 residues.

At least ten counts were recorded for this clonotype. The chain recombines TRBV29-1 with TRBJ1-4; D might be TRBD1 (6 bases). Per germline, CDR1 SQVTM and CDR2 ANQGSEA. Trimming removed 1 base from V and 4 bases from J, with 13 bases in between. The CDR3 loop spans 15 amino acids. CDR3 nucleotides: TGCAGCGTTGAAGTTGGGGGCGAGGATAATGAAAAACTGTTTTTT. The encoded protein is CSVEVGGEDNEKLFF.

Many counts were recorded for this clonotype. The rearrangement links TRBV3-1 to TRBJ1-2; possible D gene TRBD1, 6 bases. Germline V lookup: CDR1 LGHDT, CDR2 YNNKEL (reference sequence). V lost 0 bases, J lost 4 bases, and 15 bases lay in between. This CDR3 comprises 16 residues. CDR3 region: CASSQETLRGSYGYTF. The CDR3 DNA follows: TGTGCCAGCAGCCAAGAAACCCTCAGGGGATCCTATGGCTACACCTTC.

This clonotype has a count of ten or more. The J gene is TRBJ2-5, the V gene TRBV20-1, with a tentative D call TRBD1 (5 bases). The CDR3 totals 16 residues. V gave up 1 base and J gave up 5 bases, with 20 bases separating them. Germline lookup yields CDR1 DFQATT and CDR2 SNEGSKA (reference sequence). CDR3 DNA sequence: TGCAGTGCTAGAGGGGTAGGACACCTCGGTCGGGAGACCCAGTACTTC. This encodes CSARGVGHLGRETQYF.

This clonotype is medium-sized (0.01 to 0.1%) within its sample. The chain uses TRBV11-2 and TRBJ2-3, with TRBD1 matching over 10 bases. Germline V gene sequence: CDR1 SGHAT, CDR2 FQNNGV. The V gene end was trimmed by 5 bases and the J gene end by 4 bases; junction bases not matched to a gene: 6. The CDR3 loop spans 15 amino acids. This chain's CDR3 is CASSPGTGDADTQYF. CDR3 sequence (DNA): TGTGCCAGCAGCCCTGGGACAGGGGATGCAGATACGCAGTATTTT. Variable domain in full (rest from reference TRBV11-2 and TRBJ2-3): EAGVAQSPRYKIIEKRQSVAFWCNPISGHATLYWYQQILGQGPKLLIQFQNNGVVDDSQLPKDRFSAERLKGVDSTLKIQPAKLEDSAVYLCASSPGTGDADTQYFGPGTRLTVL.

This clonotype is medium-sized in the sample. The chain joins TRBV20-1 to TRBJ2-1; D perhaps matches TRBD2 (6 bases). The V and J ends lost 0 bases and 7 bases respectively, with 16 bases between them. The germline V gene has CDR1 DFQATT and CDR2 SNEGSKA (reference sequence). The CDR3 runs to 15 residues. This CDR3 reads CSARDGRGVLNEQFF. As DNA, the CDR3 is TGCAGTGCTAGAGATGGGCGGGGAGTTTTGAATGAGCAGTTCTTC.

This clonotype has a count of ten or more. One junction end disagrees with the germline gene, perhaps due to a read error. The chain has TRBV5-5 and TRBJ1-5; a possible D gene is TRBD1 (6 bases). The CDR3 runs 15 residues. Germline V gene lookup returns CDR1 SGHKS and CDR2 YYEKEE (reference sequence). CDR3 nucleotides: TGTGCCAGCAGTTTGGACAGCCTTAGCAATCAGCCCCAGCATTTT. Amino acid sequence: CASSLDSLSNQPQHF.

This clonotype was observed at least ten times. The CDR3 loop reads CSARDLYSSYANTGELFF. DNA for the CDR3: TGCAGTGCTAGAGATCTGTATAGTAGTTACGCGAACACCGGGGAGCTGTTTTTT. The genes are TRBV20-1 and TRBJ2-2; no reliable D call. The germline V and J ends were trimmed by 0 bases and 0 bases, with 17 bases remaining between them. CDR1 and CDR2 from the germline V gene are DFQATT and SNEGSKA (reference sequence). The CDR3 length is 18 residues.

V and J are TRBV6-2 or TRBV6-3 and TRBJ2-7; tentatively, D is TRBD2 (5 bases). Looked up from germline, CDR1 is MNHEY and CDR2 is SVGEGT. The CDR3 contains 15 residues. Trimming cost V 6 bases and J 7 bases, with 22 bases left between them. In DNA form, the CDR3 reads TGTGCCAGCAGATATGGACTTCAGATGTTGAGAGAGCAGTACTTC. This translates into CASRYGLQMLREQYF.

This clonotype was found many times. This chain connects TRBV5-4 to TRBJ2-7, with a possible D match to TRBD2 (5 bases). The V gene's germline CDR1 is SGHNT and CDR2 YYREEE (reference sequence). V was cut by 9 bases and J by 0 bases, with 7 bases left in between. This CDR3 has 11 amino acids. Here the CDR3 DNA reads TGTGCCACCGGGAACTCCTACGAGCAGTACTTC. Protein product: CATGNSYEQYF.

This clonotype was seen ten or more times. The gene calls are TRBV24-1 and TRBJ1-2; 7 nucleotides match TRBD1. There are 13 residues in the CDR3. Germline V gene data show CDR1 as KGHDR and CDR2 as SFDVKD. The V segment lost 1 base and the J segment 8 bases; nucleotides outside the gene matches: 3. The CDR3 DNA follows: TGTGCCACCAGTGATTTTACAGGGGTCGGCTACACCTTC. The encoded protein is CATSDFTGVGYTF.

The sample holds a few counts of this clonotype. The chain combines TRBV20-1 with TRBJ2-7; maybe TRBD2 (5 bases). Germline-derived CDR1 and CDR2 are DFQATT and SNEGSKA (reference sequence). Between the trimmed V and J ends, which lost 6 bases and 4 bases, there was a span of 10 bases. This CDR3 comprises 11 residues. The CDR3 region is CSAPGLYEQYF. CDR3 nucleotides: TGCAGTGCCCCAGGACTTTACGAGCAGTACTTC.

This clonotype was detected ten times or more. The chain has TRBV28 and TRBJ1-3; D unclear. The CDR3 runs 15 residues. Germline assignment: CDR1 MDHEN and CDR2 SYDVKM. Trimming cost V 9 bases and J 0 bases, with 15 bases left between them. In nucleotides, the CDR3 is TGTGCCAGTGAGGACGGTATGCTCTCTGGAAACACCATATATTTT. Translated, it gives CASEDGMLSGNTIYF.

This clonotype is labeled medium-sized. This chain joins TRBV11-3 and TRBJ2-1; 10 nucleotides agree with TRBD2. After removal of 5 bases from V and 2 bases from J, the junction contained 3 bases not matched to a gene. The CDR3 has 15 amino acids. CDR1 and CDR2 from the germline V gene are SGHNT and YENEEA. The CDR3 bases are TGTGCCAGCAGCCTAGCGGGAGACCCCTACAATGAGCAGTTCTTC. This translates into CASSLAGDPYNEQFF.

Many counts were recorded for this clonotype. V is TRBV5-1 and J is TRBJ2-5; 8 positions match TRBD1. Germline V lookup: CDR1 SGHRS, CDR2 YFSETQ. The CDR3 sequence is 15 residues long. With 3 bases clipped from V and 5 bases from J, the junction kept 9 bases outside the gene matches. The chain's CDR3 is CASSSRTGREETQYF. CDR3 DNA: TGCGCCAGCAGCTCCCGGACAGGGCGTGAGGAGACCCAGTACTTC. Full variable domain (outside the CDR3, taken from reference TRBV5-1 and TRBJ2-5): KAGVTQTPRYLIKTRGQQVTLSCSPISGHRSVSWYQQTPGQGLQFLFEYFSETQRNKGNFPGRFSGRQFSNSRSEMNVSTLELGDSALYLCASSSRTGREETQYFGPGTRLLVL.

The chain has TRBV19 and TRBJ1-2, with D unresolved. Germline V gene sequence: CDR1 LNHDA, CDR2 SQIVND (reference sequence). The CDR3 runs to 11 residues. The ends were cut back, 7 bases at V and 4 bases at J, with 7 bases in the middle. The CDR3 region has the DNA TGTGCCAGTAACACGGGCTATGGCTACACCTTC. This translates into CASNTGYGYTF.

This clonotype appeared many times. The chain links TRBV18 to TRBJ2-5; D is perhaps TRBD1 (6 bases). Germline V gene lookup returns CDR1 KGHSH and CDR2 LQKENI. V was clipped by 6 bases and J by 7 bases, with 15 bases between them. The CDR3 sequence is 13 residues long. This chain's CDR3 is CASSQTGSGTQYF. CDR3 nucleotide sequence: TGTGCCAGCTCTCAGACAGGATCGGGGACCCAGTACTTC.

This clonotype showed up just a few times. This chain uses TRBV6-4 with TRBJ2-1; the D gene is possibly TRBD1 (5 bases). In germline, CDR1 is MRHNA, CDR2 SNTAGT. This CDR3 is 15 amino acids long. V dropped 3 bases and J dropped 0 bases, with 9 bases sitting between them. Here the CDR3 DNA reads TGTGCCAGCAGTGAAGGGGCTGGCTCCTACAATGAGCAGTTCTTC. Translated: CASSEGAGSYNEQFF.

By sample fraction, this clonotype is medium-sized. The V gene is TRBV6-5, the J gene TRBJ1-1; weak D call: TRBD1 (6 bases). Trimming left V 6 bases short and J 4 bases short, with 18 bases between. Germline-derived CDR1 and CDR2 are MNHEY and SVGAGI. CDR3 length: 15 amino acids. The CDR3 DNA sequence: TGTGCCAGCAGACCCGGACAGTACCAGGGCACTGAAGCTTTCTTT. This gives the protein CASRPGQYQGTEAFF.

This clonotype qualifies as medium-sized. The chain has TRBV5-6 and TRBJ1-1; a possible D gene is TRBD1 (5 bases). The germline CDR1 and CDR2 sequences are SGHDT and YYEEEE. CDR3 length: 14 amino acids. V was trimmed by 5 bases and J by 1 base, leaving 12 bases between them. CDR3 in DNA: TGTGCCAGCAGTTCTGGGGGAAGGAACACTGAAGCTTTCTTT. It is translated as CASSSGGRNTEAFF.

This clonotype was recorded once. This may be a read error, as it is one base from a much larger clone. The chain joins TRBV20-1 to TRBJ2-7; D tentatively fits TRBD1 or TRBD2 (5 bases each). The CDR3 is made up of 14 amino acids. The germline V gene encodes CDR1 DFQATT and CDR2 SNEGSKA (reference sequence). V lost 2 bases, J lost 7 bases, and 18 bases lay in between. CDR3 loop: CSARTGRLHEEQYF. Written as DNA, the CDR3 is TGCAGTGCTAGAACGGGACGGTTGCATGAGGAGCAGTACTTC.

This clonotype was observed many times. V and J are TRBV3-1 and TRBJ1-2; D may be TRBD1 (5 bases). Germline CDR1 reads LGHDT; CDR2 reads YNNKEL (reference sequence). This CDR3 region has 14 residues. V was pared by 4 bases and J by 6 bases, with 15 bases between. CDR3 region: CASSPNRPPDGYTF. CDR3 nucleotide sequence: TGTGCCAGCAGCCCGAACAGGCCGCCGGATGGCTACACCTTC.

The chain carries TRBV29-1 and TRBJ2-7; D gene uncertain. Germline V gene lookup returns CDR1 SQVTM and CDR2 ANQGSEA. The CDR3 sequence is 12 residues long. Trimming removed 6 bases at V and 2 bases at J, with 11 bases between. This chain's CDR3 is CSVAVSPYEQYF. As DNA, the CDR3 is TGCAGCGTCGCCGTGTCCCCCTACGAGCAGTACTTC.

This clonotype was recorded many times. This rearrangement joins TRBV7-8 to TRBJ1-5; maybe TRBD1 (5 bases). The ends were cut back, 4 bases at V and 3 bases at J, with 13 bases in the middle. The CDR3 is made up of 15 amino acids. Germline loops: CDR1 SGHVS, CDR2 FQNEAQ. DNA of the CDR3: TGTGCCAGCAGCTCCCAGGGTATTAACAATCAGCCCCAGCATTTT. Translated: CASSSQGINNQPQHF.

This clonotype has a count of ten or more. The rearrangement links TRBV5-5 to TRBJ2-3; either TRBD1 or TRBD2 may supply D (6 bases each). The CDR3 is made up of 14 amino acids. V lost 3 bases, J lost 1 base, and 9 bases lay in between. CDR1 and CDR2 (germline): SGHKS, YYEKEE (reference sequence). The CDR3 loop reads CASSSGEGTDTQYF. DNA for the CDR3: TGTGCCAGCAGCTCAGGGGAGGGCACAGATACGCAGTATTTT.

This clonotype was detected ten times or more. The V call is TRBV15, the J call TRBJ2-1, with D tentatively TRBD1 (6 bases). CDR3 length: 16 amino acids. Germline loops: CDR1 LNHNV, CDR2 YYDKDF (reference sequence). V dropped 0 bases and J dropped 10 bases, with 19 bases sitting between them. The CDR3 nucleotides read TGTGCCACCAGCAGAGATCGGGGACACGGGGCTTACGAGCAGTTCTTC. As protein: CATSRDRGHGAYEQFF.

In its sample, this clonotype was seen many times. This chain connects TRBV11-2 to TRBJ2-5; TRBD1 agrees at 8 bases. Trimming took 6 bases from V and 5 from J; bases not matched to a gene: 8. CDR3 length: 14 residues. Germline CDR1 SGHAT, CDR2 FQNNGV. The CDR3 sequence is CASSADRVYETQYF. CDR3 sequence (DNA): TGTGCCAGCAGTGCGGACAGGGTATACGAGACCCAGTACTTC.

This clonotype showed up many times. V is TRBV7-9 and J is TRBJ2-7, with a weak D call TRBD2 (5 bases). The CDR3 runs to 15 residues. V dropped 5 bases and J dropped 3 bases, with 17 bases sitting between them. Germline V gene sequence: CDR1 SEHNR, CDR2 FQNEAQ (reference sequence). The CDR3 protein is CASSPRGGLDYEQYF. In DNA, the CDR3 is TGTGCCAGCAGCCCCCGCGGAGGCCTCGACTACGAGCAGTACTTC.